This T cell receptor (beta chain) emerged from a study of early T cells in non-severe SARS-CoV-2 infection. Turning to the study itself: Chains stayed unpaired after sequencing of bulk RNA from unsorted whole blood.

Study observations and caveats: VDJdb matching, biased toward anti-spike CD8 responses, missed private and CD4 specificities.

This clonotype was detected many times. Antigen unknown. Tagging with unique molecular identifiers was applied to individual cDNA molecules. TCRdb re-called the 5' RACE reads through MiXCR, storing one row per CDR3 protein. In the table there are 65,000 to 75,000 distinct CDR3 sequences, roughly 4.9% of which are singletons. Germline CDR1 reads MDHEN; CDR2 reads SYDVKM. This CDR3 has 14 amino acids. The V end was cut by 2 bases, the J end by 1 base, with 8 bases between. This receptor was taken from an adult who was a healthcare worker with PCR-confirmed SARS-CoV-2 infection or an uninfected control (not recorded which). The donor label of this sample is uncertain. This chain links TRBV28 with TRBJ1-1; tentative D call: TRBD1 (6 bases). The sequenced sample was whole blood, obtained at baseline. The CDR3 is CASSLATGNTEAFF. DNA of the CDR3: TGTGCCAGCAGTTTAGCGACAGGGAACACTGAAGCTTTCTTT.